Presented here are 30 T cell receptor beta chains from one specimen sequenced in a study of cytomegalovirus exposure and HLA in healthy donors. 13 Jbeta primers and 60 Vbeta primers were used for the PCR. Sequencing was performed with immunoSEQ multiplex PCR; in TCRdb, only in-frame clones are kept and a portion is missing. The sample yields some 130,000 clones, around three quarters seen once. Specimen: PBMCs. All receptors derive from a woman aged 60-75 years in good health and CMV-seropositive.

On this clone: This same CDR3 is encoded by further DNA sequences in the sample. The CDR3 protein is CASSLQENTEAFF. The CDR3 DNA reads as TGTGCCAGCAGCTTACAGGAGAACACTGAAGCTTTCTTT. The V and J genes are TRBV7-9 and TRBJ1-1; D is uncertain. Germline CDR1 and CDR2: SEHNR and FQNEAQ (reference sequence). V lost 2 bases to trimming and J lost 1 base, with 5 bases between them. The CDR3 is 13 residues long.

The chain uses TRBV11-3 and TRBJ2-5; TRBD1 agrees at 9 bases. The CDR3 runs 16 residues. Germline lookup yields CDR1 SGHNT and CDR2 YENEEA. The junction had 6 bases not matched to a gene; V was cut back by 0 bases and J by 4 bases. The DNA of the CDR3 is TGTGCCAGCAGCTTAGAAGGAGGGACAGGGACAGAGACCCAGTACTTC. This gives the protein CASSLEGGTGTETQYF.

V gene TRBV6-5 combines with J gene TRBJ1-1, with 9 bases matching TRBD1. The CDR3 is 14 residues long. J was trimmed by 4 bases and V by 2 bases; bases with no gene match: 2. Germline V gene lookup returns CDR1 MNHEY and CDR2 SVGAGI. CDR3 residues: CASSYGQGLTEAFF. Here the CDR3 DNA reads TGTGCCAGCAGTTACGGACAGGGGCTCACTGAAGCTTTCTTT.

V and J are TRBV11-3 and TRBJ2-2, with unresolved D. Deletions cut 1 base from V and 7 bases from J, with 4 bases between. The V gene's germline CDR1 is SGHNT and CDR2 YENEEA. This CDR3 has 12 amino acids. CDR3 protein: CASSLAVGELFF. The CDR3 DNA sequence: TGTGCCAGCAGCTTAGCGGTCGGGGAGCTGTTTTTT.

This clone was observed a handful of times. This chain links TRBV2 with TRBJ1-1; possible D gene TRBD1, 5 bases. The CDR3 extends over 15 amino acids. V lost 2 bases, J lost 1 base, and 11 bases lay in between. Looked up from germline, CDR1 is SNHLY and CDR2 is FYNNEI. CDR3 loop: CASSERTRSNTEAFF. The CDR3 DNA reads as TGTGCCAGCAGTGAACGGACACGGTCGAACACTGAAGCTTTCTTT.

This chain joins TRBV10-3 and TRBJ1-4; perhaps TRBD1 as D (6 bases). Germline values: CDR1 ENHRY, CDR2 SYGVKD. The CDR3 has 17 residues. Between the trimmed V and J ends, which lost 3 bases and 3 bases, there was a span of 17 bases. CDR3 coding DNA: TGTGCCATCAGTGATCTCGGGGGGGGGACATCTAATGAAAAACTGTTTTTT. Amino acids: CAISDLGGGTSNEKLFF.

The chain recombines TRBV9 with TRBJ2-2, with D perhaps matching TRBD2 (7 bases). The CDR3 runs 16 residues. CDR1 and CDR2 from the germline V gene are SGDLS and YYNGEE. V gave up 0 bases and J gave up 4 bases, with 13 bases separating them. CDR3 nucleotide sequence: TGTGCCAGCAGCGTAGGGCGGGGGCGGAGCACCGGGGAGCTGTTTTTT. Protein sequence: CASSVGRGRSTGELFF.

The V and J genes are TRBV6-5 and TRBJ2-7; 8 bases align to TRBD2. This CDR3 is 16 amino acids long. V shed 0 bases, J shed 0 bases, and the junction held 4 bases outside the gene matches. Germline V gene sequence: CDR1 MNHEY, CDR2 SVGAGI. This CDR3 reads CASSYSPGLGSYEQYF. The CDR3 DNA sequence: TGTGCCAGCAGTTACTCCCCGGGACTAGGCTCCTACGAGCAGTACTTC.

The rearrangement uses TRBV5-1 and TRBJ1-4; 9 positions match TRBD1. CDR1 and CDR2 from the germline V gene are SGHRS and YFSETQ. After removal of 4 bases from V and 0 bases from J, the junction contained 16 bases not matched to a gene. There are 20 residues in the CDR3. The CDR3 sequence is CASSPTPGTGSPTTNEKLFF. DNA for the CDR3: TGCGCCAGCAGCCCCACTCCCGGGACAGGGTCCCCTACAACTAATGAAAAACTGTTTTTT.

This clone was found a few times. This chain connects TRBV19 to TRBJ1-5, with 7 bases fitting TRBD1. Germline V gives CDR1 LNHDA, CDR2 SQIVND (reference sequence). The CDR3 covers 14 residues. V lost 5 bases and J lost 2; bases outside the gene matches: 3. The CDR3 bases are TGTGCCAGTAGTTACCAGGGGGGCAATCAGCCCCAGCATTTT. It codes for CASSYQGGNQPQHF.

The chain joins TRBV9 to TRBJ1-1, with 9 bases lining up with TRBD1. Germline CDR1 reads SGDLS; CDR2 reads YYNGEE. V shed 3 bases, J shed 5 bases, and the junction held 11 bases outside the gene matches. The CDR3 is 16 residues long. CDR3 in DNA: TGTGCCAGCAGCGACCAACAGGGGGCAGGGGGGACTGAAGCTTTCTTT. Its protein product is CASSDQQGAGGTEAFF.

This chain joins TRBV18 and TRBJ1-1, with TRBD1 matching 7 bases. This CDR3 spans 16 amino acids. With V trimmed by 2 bases and J by 0 bases, 6 bases remained unmatched. Per germline, CDR1 KGHSH and CDR2 LQKENI. In DNA form, the CDR3 reads TGTGCCAGCTCACCAGGCAGGGGGAACATGAACACTGAAGCTTTCTTT. Its translation: CASSPGRGNMNTEAFF.

This rearrangement joins TRBV11-3 to TRBJ2-5, with a tentative D call TRBD2 (5 bases). The CDR3 is made up of 12 amino acids. Per germline, CDR1 SGHNT and CDR2 YENEEA. V lost 5 bases to trimming and J lost 5 bases, with 9 bases between them. This CDR3 reads CASSRGSETQYF. The CDR3 DNA reads as TGTGCCAGCAGCCGAGGGAGCGAGACCCAGTACTTC.

The chain uses TRBV2 and TRBJ2-3; TRBD1 is a possible D gene (5 bases). The CDR3 extends over 15 amino acids. Trimming took 6 bases from V and 5 from J, leaving 18 bases between them. Germline V CDR1 and CDR2: SNHLY, FYNNEI. In DNA form, the CDR3 reads TGTGCCAGCAGGGGGCTTGGCAGGGTAGGAGATACGCAGTATTTT. This codes for CASRGLGRVGDTQYF.

This clone was detected only a few times. This chain uses TRBV27 with TRBJ1-2; no firm D call. The CDR3 sequence is 14 residues long. CDR1 is MNHEY and CDR2 is SMNVEV in the germline V gene (reference sequence). Deletions cut 2 bases from V and 8 bases from J, with 15 bases between. CDR3 sequence reads: CASSLAPRSTGYTF. CDR3 nucleotide sequence: TGTGCCAGCAGTTTAGCACCAAGGAGTACGGGCTACACCTTC.

The genes are TRBV19 and TRBJ1-1; D is perhaps TRBD1 (5 bases). V lost 3 bases, J lost 1 base, and 9 bases lay in between. CDR1 LNHDA and CDR2 SQIVND come from the germline V gene (reference sequence). This CDR3 region has 14 residues. The CDR3 region is CASSMVQGNTEAFF. DNA for the CDR3: TGTGCCAGTAGTATGGTTCAGGGGAACACTGAAGCTTTCTTT.

This chain joins TRBV23-1 and TRBJ2-3, with a weak D call TRBD1 (6 bases). TRBV23-1 is classed as an ORF, of uncertain function. Trimming removed 7 bases from V and 0 bases from J, with 20 bases in between. CDR3 length: 17 amino acids. CDR3 region: CASTRGENITSTDTQYF. The CDR3 nucleotides are TGCGCCAGCACCAGGGGAGAAAATATAACTAGCACAGATACGCAGTATTTT.

The chain employs TRBV6-1 and TRBJ2-3; possibly TRBD1 for D (5 bases). Trimming removed 4 bases from V and 2 bases from J, with 7 bases in between. The CDR3 loop spans 13 amino acids. Germline assignment: CDR1 MNHNS and CDR2 SASEGT. The CDR3: CASSGQLTDTQYF. CDR3 coding DNA: TGTGCCAGCAGTGGACAGCTCACAGATACGCAGTATTTT.

V usage is TRBV7-8 and J usage is TRBJ1-4; the match to TRBD1 covers 8 bases. The CDR3 contains 17 residues. Germline V gene lookup returns CDR1 SGHVS and CDR2 FQNEAQ. Unmatched junction bases numbered 6, after V lost 2 bases and J lost 1 base. The CDR3 nucleotides read TGTGCCAGCAGCTTATCAGGGGGCTTCGAAACTAATGAAAAACTGTTTTTT. This gives the protein CASSLSGGFETNEKLFF. The full variable domain, with the rest looked up from reference TRBV7-8 and TRBJ1-4, is GAGVSQSPRYKVAKRGQDVALRCDPISGHVSLFWYQQALGQGPEFLTYFQNEAQLDKSGLPSDRFFAERPEGSVSTLKIQRTQQEDSAVYLCASSLSGGFETNEKLFFGSGTQLSVL.

The chain employs TRBV5-4 and TRBJ2-1; D not certain. Looked up from germline, CDR1 is SGHNT and CDR2 is YYREEE (reference sequence). V lost 4 bases and J 5 bases, leaving 10 bases between the germline ends. The CDR3 contains 13 residues. The CDR3 coding sequence is TGTGCCAGCAGCCCAGACAAGAACAATGAGCAGTTCTTC. The encoded protein is CASSPDKNNEQFF.

This rearrangement joins TRBV6-6 to TRBJ2-3, with 13 bases identical to TRBD2. Germline-derived CDR1 and CDR2 are MNHNY and SVGAGI (reference sequence). The junction had 5 bases not matched to a gene; V was cut back by 6 bases and J by 2 bases. The CDR3 has 16 residues. CDR3 sequence (DNA): TGTGCCAGCAGATCCGGGACTAGCGGGGTCACAGATACGCAGTATTTT. This translates into CASRSGTSGVTDTQYF.

This chain uses TRBV10-1 with TRBJ2-2; weak D call: TRBD2 (6 bases). Germline V gene lookup returns CDR1 WNHNN and CDR2 SYGVQD (reference sequence). Trimming took 6 bases from V and 7 from J, leaving 12 bases between them. The CDR3 has 13 residues. CDR3 nucleotide sequence: TGCGCCAGCAGGACCGGAGGGAGCGGGGAGCTGTTTTTT. This sequence encodes CASRTGGSGELFF.

The chain uses TRBV10-3 and TRBJ1-1; D gene uncertain. Germline V gives CDR1 ENHRY, CDR2 SYGVKD. The CDR3 is 15 amino acids. The V end was cut by 3 bases, the J end by 1 base, with 12 bases between. The CDR3 here is CAISDPGIQNTEAFF. The CDR3 region has the DNA TGTGCCATCAGTGATCCCGGGATACAGAACACTGAAGCTTTCTTT.

As regards this clone: This specimen includes other DNA sequences encoding the same CDR3. The rearrangement joins TRBV6-1 to TRBJ2-2; tentative D call: TRBD1 (5 bases). Germline V lookup: CDR1 MNHNS, CDR2 SASEGT. The CDR3 contains 14 residues. V lost 10 bases and J lost 8, with 20 bases in between. This CDR3 is CANTRTPGAGELFF. As DNA, the CDR3 is TGTGCCAACACTCGGACACCCGGAGCTGGGGAGCTGTTTTTT.

The chain uses TRBV10-3 and TRBJ2-7; 7 bases align to TRBD1. Germline assignment: CDR1 ENHRY and CDR2 SYGVKD. J was trimmed by 6 bases and V by 5 bases; bases with no gene match: 10. The CDR3 has 14 residues. In DNA form, the CDR3 reads TGTGCCATCAGTACGACAGGGCGCGCCTCCGAGCAGTACTTC. Translation gives CAISTTGRASEQYF.

The J gene is TRBJ2-5, the V gene TRBV11-3; tentatively, D is TRBD2 (5 bases). The CDR3 contains 12 residues. Germline V gene lookup returns CDR1 SGHNT and CDR2 YENEEA. V was pared by 5 bases and J by 5 bases, with 9 bases between. In DNA, the CDR3 is TGTGCCAGCAGCCCGACGGGGGAGACCCAGTACTTC. This translates into CASSPTGETQYF.

This chain connects TRBV4-1 to TRBJ2-3; maybe TRBD1 (5 bases). Germline lookup yields CDR1 MGHRA and CDR2 YSYEKL. CDR3 length: 15 residues. Trimming left V 8 bases short and J 0 bases short, with 15 bases between. The CDR3 here is CASRPRAGSTDTQYF. The CDR3 DNA reads TGCGCCAGCCGTCCCAGGGCAGGGAGCACAGATACGCAGTATTTT.

The chain employs TRBV7-9 and TRBJ2-7, with 8 bases aligning to TRBD1. This CDR3 is built from 14 residues. V lost 4 bases to trimming and J lost 6 bases; unmatched junction nucleotides: 8. Germline V gene lookup returns CDR1 SEHNR and CDR2 FQNEAQ (reference sequence). For the CDR3, the DNA is TGTGCCAGCAGCTCCATTGGACAGGGAGGCGAGCAGTACTTC. Residues: CASSSIGQGGEQYF.

This clone showed up just once. The rearrangement uses TRBV9 and TRBJ2-3; 7 nucleotides align to TRBD2. The CDR3 extends over 14 amino acids. Germline assignment: CDR1 SGDLS and CDR2 YYNGEE. Trimming removed 5 bases from V and 0 bases from J; junction bases left unmatched: 3. In DNA form, the CDR3 reads TGTGCCAGCAGTGGGGGGGGGAGCACAGATACGCAGTATTTT. As protein: CASSGGGSTDTQYF.

The chain recombines TRBV2 with TRBJ2-3, with a tentative D call TRBD2 (6 bases). Germline CDR1 reads SNHLY; CDR2 reads FYNNEI. V was trimmed by 6 bases and J by 0 bases, leaving 13 bases between them. CDR3 length: 15 amino acids. In nucleotides, the CDR3 is TGTGCCAGCAGGGAGGGGTGGGGAAGCACAGATACGCAGTATTTT. This sequence encodes CASREGWGSTDTQYF. Using reference TRBV2 and TRBJ2-3 for the parts outside the CDR3, the full variable domain is EPEVTQTPSHQVTQMGQEVILRCVPISNHLYFYWYRQILGQKVEFLVSFYNNEISEKSEIFDDQFSVERPDGSNFTLKIRSTKLEDSAMYFCASREGWGSTDTQYFGPGTRLTVL.